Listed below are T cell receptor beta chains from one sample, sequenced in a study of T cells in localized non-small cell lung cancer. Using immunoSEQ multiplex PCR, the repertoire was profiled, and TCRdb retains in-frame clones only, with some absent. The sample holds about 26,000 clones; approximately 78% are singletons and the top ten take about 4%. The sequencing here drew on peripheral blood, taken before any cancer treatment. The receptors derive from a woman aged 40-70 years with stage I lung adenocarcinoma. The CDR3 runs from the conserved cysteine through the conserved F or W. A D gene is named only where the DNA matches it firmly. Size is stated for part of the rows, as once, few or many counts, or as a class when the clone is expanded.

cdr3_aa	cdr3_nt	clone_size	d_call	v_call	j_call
CASSYSIGQNYGYTF	TGTGCCAGCAGTTACTCGATAGGGCAAAACTATGGCTACACCTTC	NA	NA	TRBV6-5	TRBJ1-2
CASSLGPEGNQPQHF	TGCGCCAGCAGCTTGGGACCCGAAGGGAATCAGCCCCAGCATTTT	few	NA	TRBV5-1	TRBJ1-5
CASSWTSSGGGSLQFF	TGTGCCAGCAGCTGGACCTCTAGCGGGGGGGGAAGTTTGCAGTTCTTC	NA	TRBD2	TRBV7-8	TRBJ2-1
CASSVPGTSGYEQYF	TGTGCCAGCAGTGTCCCCGGGACTAGCGGCTACGAGCAGTACTTC	NA	TRBD2	TRBV2	TRBJ2-7
CASSQDPPRGGNEQFF	TGCGCCAGCAGCCAAGATCCTCCGCGAGGGGGGAATGAGCAGTTCTTC	NA	NA	TRBV4-1	TRBJ2-1
CASSESGGAGDEQFF	TGTGCCAGCAGTGAGTCGGGGGGGGCCGGGGATGAGCAGTTCTTC	few	TRBD2	TRBV6-4	TRBJ2-1
CASSLYRSYTF	TGTGCCAGCAGCTTATACCGAAGCTACACCTTC	few	NA	TRBV5-4	TRBJ1-2
CASSDGQGESDEQYF	TGTGCCAGCAGCGACGGACAGGGGGAATCGGACGAGCAGTACTTC	NA	TRBD1	TRBV7-9	TRBJ2-7
CASTRNQETQYF	TGTGCCAGCACCAGAAACCAAGAGACCCAGTACTTC	NA	NA	TRBV6-6	TRBJ2-5
CASSRPETDTQYF	TGTGCCAGCTCACGCCCCGAGACAGATACGCAGTATTTT	NA	NA	TRBV18	TRBJ2-3
CASGLVPGTDTQYF	TGTGCTAGTGGTTTGGTCCCGGGGACAGATACGCAGTATTTT	NA	NA	TRBV12-5	TRBJ2-3
CSVEPDRGRGEKLFF	TGCAGCGTTGAACCGGACAGGGGGCGCGGTGAAAAACTGTTTTTT	NA	TRBD1	TRBV29-1	TRBJ1-4
CASSPLGERNNEQFF	TGTGCCAGCAGTCCCCTAGGGGAACGAAACAATGAGCAGTTCTTC	NA	NA	TRBV27	TRBJ2-1
CASSDSRRGRAFF	TGTGCCAGCAGTGATTCCCGCCGCGGCCGAGCTTTCTTT	NA	NA	TRBV6-4	TRBJ1-1
CASSIQVQGQPQHF	TGTGCCAGCAGTATACAGGTACAGGGGCAGCCCCAGCATTTT	once	TRBD1	TRBV6-1	TRBJ1-5
CACPGTGTTGELFF	TGTGCTTGTCCCGGGACAGGGACAACCGGGGAGCTGTTTTTT	NA	TRBD1	TRBV30	TRBJ2-2
CASSLRGGLTEAFF	TGTGCCAGCAGCTTAAGGGGGGGCCTCACTGAAGCTTTCTTT	NA	NA	TRBV7-3	TRBJ1-1